This T cell receptor (beta chain) was recovered during a study of healthy donors' naive CD4 and CD8 T cells. Study summary: All functional IMGT TCR alpha variants were covered by new primers.

General study findings and limits: Roughly an eighth of CD4/CD8 propensity variance appeared explained by V, J and CDR3 charge. Possible naive T cell homeostatic proliferation bias remained unaddressed. Positive CDR3 charge linked to CD4+ cells, negative to CD8+ cells.

Trimming took 0 bases from V and 5 from J; bases not matched to a gene: 5. This CDR3 region has 14 residues. Per the germline V gene, CDR1 is SQVTM and CDR2 is ANQGSEA. TCR libraries were built from 450 to 650 ng of total RNA by linear amplification. Each CDR3 protein gets one entry after TCRdb re-called the reads with MiXCR. The sample contains about 180,000 distinct CDR3 sequences, around 74% of which appear only once. This clonotype has a handful of counts. Its antigen is not known. Input material: naive CD4+ and CD8+ T cells sorted from blood, pooled from several donors. This chain links TRBV29-1 with TRBJ1-2; 8 bases match TRBD1. This TCR came from a pool of human donors in good health; the sample pools cells from several healthy donors. The CDR3 DNA sequence: TGCAGCGTTGAAGACCGGGACAGGACTTATGGCTACACCTTC. Its protein product is CSVEDRDRTYGYTF.